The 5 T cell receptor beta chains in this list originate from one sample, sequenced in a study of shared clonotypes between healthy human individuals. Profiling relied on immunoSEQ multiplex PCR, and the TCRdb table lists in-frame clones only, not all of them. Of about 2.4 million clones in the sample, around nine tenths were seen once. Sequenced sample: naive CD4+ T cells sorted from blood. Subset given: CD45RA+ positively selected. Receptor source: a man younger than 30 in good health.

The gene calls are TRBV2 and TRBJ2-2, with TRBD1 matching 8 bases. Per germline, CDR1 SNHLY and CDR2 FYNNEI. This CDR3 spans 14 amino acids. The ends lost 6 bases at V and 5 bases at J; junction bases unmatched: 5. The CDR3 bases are TGTGCCAGCAGCTTCGACAGGGGAACCGGGGAGCTGTTTTTT. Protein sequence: CASSFDRGTGELFF.

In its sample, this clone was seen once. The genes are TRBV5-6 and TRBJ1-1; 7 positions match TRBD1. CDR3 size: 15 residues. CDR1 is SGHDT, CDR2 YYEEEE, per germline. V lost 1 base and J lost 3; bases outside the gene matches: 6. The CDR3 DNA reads TGTGCCAGCAGCTTGACAGGGGTAAAAGACACTGAAGCTTTCTTT. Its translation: CASSLTGVKDTEAFF.

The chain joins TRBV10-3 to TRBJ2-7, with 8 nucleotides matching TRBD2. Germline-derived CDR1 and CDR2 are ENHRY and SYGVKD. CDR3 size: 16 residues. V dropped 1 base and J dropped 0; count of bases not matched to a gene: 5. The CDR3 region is CAISELTAGDSYEQYF. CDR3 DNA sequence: TGTGCCATCAGTGAGTTAACAGCGGGAGACTCCTACGAGCAGTACTTC.

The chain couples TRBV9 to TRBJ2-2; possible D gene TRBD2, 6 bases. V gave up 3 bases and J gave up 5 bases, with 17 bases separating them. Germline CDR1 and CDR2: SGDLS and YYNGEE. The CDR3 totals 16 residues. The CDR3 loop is CASSARGTWATGELFF. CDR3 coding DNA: TGTGCCAGCAGCGCTCGGGGGACTTGGGCAACCGGGGAGCTGTTTTTT. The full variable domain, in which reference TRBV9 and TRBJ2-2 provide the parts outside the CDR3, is DSGVTQTPKHLITATGQRVTLRCSPRSGDLSVYWYQQSLDQGLQFLIQYYNGEERAKGNILERFSAQQFPDLHSELNLSSLELGDSALYFCASSARGTWATGELFFGEGSRLTVL.

CDR3 in DNA: TGTGCCAGCAGTCGAAGGAGACAGGTTTGGACCGCCCCGGGGAGCTCTGGGGCCAACGTCCTGACTTTC. It is translated as CASSRRRQVWTAPGSSGANVLTF. The chain has TRBV28 and TRBJ2-6; D perhaps matches TRBD1 (6 bases). This CDR3 spans 23 amino acids. Germline V gene lookup returns CDR1 MDHEN and CDR2 SYDVKM. V was pared by 5 bases and J by 0 bases, with 32 bases between.